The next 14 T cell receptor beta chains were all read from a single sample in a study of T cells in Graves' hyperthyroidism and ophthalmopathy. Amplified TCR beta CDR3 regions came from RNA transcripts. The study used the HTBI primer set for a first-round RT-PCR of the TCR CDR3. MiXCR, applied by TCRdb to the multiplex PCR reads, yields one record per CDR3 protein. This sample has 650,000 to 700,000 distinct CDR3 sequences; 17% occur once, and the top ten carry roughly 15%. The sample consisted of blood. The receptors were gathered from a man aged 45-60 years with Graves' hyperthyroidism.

The CDR3, as DNA: TGTGCCAGCGGGGAGGGGGGCCCACCCTACGAGCAGTACTTC. Amino acids: CASGEGGPPYEQYF. J is TRBJ2-7 and V is TRBV9; D might be TRBD2 (7 bases). The CDR3 is made up of 14 amino acids. Looked up from germline, CDR1 is SGDLS and CDR2 is YYNGEE. V was cut by 7 bases and J by 2 bases, with 16 bases left in between. The variable domain in full, completed from reference TRBV9 and TRBJ2-7, reads DSGVTQTPKHLITATGQRVTLRCSPRSGDLSVYWYQQSLDQGLQFLIQYYNGEERAKGNILERFSAQQFPDLHSELNLSSLELGDSALYFCASGEGGPPYEQYFGPGTRLTVT.

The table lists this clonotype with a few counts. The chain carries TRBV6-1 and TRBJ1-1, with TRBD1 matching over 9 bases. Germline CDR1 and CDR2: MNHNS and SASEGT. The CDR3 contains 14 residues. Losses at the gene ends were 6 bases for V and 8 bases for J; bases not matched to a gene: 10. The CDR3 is CASRELGQGAEAFF. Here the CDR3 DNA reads TGTGCCAGCAGAGAACTGGGACAGGGTGCCGAAGCTTTCTTT.

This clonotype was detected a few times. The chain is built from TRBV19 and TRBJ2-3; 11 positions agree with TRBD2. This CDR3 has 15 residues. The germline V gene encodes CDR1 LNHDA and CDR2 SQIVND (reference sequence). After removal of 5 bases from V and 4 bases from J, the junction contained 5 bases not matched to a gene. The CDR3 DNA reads TGTGCCAGTAGTGGCACTAGCGGGAGTCCAGATACGCAGTATTTT. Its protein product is CASSGTSGSPDTQYF.

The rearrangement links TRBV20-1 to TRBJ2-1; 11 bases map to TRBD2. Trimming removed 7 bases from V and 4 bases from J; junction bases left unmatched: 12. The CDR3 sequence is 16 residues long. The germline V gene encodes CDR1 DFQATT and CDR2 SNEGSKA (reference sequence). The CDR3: CSGTSGSRPLYNEQFF. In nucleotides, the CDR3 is TGCAGTGGCACTAGCGGGAGTAGGCCCCTTTACAATGAGCAGTTCTTC.

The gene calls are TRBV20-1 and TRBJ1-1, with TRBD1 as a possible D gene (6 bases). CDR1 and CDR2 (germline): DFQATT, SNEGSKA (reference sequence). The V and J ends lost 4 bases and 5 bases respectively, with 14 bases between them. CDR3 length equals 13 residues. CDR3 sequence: CSATRTRGTEAFF. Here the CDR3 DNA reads TGCAGTGCTACCCGGACGAGGGGGACTGAAGCTTTCTTT.

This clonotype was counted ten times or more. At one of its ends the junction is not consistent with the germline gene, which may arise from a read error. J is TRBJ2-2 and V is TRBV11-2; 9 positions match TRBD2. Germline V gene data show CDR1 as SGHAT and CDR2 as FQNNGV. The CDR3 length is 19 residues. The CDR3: CAGRRRSWNWLAGTGELFF. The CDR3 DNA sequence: TGTGCCGGCAGACGTCGTTCGTGGAACTGGCTAGCGGGAACCGGGGAGCTGTTTTTT.

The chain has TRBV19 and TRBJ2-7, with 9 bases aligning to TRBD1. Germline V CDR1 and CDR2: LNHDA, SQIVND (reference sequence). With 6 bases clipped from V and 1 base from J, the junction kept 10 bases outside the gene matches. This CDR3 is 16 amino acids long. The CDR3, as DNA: TGTGCCAGTAGCCGCGGACAGGGGCTTATGTCCTACGAGCAGTACTTC. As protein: CASSRGQGLMSYEQYF.

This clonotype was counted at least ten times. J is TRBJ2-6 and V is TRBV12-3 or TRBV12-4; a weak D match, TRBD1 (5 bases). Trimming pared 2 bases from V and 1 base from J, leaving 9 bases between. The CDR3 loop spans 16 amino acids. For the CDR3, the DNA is TGTGCCAGCAGTTTATTGTCAGGGTCTGGGGCCAACGTCCTGACTTTC. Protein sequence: CASSLLSGSGANVLTF.

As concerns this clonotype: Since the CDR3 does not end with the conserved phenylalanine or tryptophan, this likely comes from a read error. CDR3 bases: TGTGCCAGTAGCTTGACAGGGAACACTGAAGCTTTCTCT. This sequence encodes CASSLTGNTEAFS. The chain uses TRBV19 and TRBJ1-1; perhaps TRBD1 as D (6 bases). The germline gives CDR1 LNHDA, CDR2 SQIVND (reference sequence). The V and J ends lost 6 bases and 1 base respectively, with 9 bases between them. There are 13 residues in the CDR3.

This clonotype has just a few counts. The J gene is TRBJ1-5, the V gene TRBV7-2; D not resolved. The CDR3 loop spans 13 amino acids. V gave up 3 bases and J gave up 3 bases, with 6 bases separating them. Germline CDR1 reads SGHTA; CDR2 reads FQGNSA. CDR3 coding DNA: TGTGCCAGCAGCTTTTGGGTCAATCAGCCCCAGCATTTT. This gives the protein CASSFWVNQPQHF.

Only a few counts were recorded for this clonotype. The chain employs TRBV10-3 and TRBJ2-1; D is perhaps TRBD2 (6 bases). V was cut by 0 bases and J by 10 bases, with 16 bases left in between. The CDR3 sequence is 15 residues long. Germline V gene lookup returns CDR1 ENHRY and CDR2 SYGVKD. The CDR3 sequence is CAISESSGVGNEQFF. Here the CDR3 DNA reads TGTGCCATCAGTGAGTCGTCGGGAGTGGGGAACGAGCAGTTCTTC.

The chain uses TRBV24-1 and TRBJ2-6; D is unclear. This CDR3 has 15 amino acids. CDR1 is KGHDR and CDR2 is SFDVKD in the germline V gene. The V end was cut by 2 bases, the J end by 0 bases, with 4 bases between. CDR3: CATSDSLSGANVLTF. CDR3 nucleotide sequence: TGTGCCACCAGTGATTCTCTCTCTGGGGCCAACGTCCTGACTTTC.

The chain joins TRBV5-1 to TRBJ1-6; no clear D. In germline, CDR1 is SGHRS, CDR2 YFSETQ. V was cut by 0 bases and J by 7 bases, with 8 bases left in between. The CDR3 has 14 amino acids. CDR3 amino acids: CASSLAQENSPLHF. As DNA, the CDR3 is TGCGCCAGCAGCTTGGCTCAGGAGAATTCACCCCTCCACTTT.

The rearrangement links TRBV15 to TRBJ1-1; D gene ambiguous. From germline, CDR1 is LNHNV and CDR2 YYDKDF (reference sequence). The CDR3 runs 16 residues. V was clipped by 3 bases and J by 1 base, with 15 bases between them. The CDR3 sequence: CATSSSPRGRNTEAFF. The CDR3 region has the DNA TGTGCCACCAGCAGTTCTCCGCGTGGACGGAACACTGAAGCTTTCTTT.